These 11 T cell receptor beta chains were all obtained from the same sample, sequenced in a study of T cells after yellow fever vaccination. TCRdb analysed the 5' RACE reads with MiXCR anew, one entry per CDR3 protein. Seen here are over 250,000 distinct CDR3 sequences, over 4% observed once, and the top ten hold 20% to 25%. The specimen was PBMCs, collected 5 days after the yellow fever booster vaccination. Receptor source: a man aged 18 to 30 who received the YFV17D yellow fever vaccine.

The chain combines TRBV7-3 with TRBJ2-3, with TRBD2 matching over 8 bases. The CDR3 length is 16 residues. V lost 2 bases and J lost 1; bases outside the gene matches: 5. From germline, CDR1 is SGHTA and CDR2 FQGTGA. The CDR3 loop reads CASSLSSAGGTDTQYF. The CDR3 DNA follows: TGTGCCAGCAGCTTATCTTCAGCGGGGGGCACAGATACGCAGTATTTT.

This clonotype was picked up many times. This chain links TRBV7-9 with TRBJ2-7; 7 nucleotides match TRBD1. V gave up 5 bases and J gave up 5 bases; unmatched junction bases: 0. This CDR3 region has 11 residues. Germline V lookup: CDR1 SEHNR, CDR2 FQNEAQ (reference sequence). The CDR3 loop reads CASSQGDEQYF. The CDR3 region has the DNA TGTGCCAGCAGCCAGGGGGACGAGCAGTACTTC.

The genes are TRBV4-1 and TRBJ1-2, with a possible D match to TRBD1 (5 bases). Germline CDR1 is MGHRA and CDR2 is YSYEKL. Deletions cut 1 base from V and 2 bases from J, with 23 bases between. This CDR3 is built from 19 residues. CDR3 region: CASSQGAGTKITLNYGYTF. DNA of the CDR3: TGCGCCAGCAGCCAAGGGGCAGGGACGAAGATTACTCTGAACTATGGCTACACCTTC.

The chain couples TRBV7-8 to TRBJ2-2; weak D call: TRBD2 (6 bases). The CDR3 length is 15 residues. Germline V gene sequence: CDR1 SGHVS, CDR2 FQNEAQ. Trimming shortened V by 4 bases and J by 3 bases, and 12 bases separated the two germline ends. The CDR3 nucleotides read TGTGCCAGCAGCTCGGGACTGGATTACACCGGGGAGCTGTTTTTT. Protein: CASSSGLDYTGELFF.

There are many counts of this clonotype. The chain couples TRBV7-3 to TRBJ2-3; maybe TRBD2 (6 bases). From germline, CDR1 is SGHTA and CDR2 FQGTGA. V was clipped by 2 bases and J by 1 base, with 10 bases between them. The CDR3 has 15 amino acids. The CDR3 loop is CASSLLGGGTDTQYF. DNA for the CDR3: TGTGCCAGCAGCTTATTGGGAGGCGGCACAGATACGCAGTATTTT.

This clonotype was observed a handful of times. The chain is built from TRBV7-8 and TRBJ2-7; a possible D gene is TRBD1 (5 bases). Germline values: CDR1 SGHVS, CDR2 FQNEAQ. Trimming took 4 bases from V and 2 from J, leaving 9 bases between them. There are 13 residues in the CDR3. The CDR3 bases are TGTGCCAGCAGCTATGACAGAGCCTACGAGCAGTACGTC. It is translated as CASSYDRAYEQYV.

The CDR3 bases are TGTGCCAGCAGTTACTCTTGGGGCACTGAGGAGACCCAGTACTTC. Translation: CASSYSWGTEETQYF. The chain employs TRBV6-5 and TRBJ2-5; TRBD1 might be the D (5 bases). CDR1 MNHEY and CDR2 SVGAGI come from the germline V gene. V was trimmed by 0 bases and J by 5 bases, leaving 13 bases between them. CDR3 length: 15 amino acids.

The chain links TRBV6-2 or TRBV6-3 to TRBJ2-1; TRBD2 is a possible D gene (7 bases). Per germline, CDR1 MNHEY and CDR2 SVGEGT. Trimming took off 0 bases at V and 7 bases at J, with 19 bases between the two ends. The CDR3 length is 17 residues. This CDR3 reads CASSYSIPGGRGNEQFF. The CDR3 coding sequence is TGTGCCAGCAGTTACTCGATTCCCGGGGGGAGGGGGAATGAGCAGTTCTTC.

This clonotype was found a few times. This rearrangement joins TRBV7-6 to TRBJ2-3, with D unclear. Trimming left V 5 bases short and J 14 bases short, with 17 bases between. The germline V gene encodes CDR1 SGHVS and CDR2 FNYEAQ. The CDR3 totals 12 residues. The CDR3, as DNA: TGTGCCAGCAGCCCATCGGTGGCCCGGTTGTATTTT. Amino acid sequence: CASSPSVARLYF.

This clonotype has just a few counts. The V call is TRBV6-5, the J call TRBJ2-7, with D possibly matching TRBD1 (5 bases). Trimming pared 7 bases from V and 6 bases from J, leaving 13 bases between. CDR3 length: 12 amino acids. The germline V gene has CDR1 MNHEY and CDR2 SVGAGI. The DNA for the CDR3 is TGTGCCAGCACCACGTGGCAGGGCGAGCAGTACTTC. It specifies CASTTWQGEQYF.

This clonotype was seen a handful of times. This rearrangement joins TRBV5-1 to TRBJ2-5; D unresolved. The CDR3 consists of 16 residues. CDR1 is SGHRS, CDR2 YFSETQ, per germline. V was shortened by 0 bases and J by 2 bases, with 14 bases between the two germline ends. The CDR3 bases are TGCGCCAGCAGCTTGGATGGGTTAGCCCTACAAGAGACCCAGTACTTC. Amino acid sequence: CASSLDGLALQETQYF.